These 7 T cell receptor beta chains share one sample of origin, sequenced in a study of tumor-infiltrating lymphocytes in primary liver carcinoma. Blood RNA originated from unsorted whole blood, with germline DNA additionally extracted. The researchers produced TCR beta cDNA from roughly 550 ng total RNA with a constant-region primer. It was through three nested multiplex PCR rounds of slightly modified ARM-PCR that TCR beta libraries arose. With TRBV1-TRBV30 forward primers and a C-beta reverse primer, the first two PCR rounds were run for about 10 cycles each. TCRdb ran MiXCR on the multiplex PCR reads and lists one entry per CDR3 protein. The top ten hold approximately 17% of the sample, which has 310,000 or so distinct CDR3 sequences, around three fifths seen once. Sample: peripheral blood. These receptors were obtained from a woman between 25 and 40 years old with primary liver carcinoma and hepatitis B virus infection.

V usage is TRBV11-2 and J usage is TRBJ2-7; possibly TRBD2 for D (7 bases). The CDR3 consists of 19 residues. V was pared by 1 base and J by 6 bases, with 28 bases between. Germline CDR1 and CDR2: SGHAT and FQNNGV. CDR3 DNA: TGTGCCAGCAGCTTAGGCCCCTGGAATGGACGGGGGGCGAGAAGCGAGCAGTACTTC. It yields the protein CASSLGPWNGRGARSEQYF.

This clonotype was detected a few times. V usage is TRBV10-1 and J usage is TRBJ2-3, with 11 bases lining up with TRBD2. V dropped 7 bases and J dropped 5; count of bases not matched to a gene: 2. The CDR3 length is 13 residues. Germline-derived CDR1 and CDR2 are WNHNN and SYGVQD (reference sequence). CDR3 coding DNA: TGCGCCAGCAAGGGGACTAGCGGAGATACGCAGTATTTT. Protein product: CASKGTSGDTQYF.

In its sample, this clonotype was seen a few times. This may come from a read error, since a much larger clone is one base off. The rearrangement uses TRBV4-3 and TRBJ1-1; weak D call: TRBD1 (6 bases). In germline, CDR1 is LGHNA, CDR2 YSLEER. Trimming removed 0 bases at V and 11 bases at J, with 25 bases between. The CDR3 sequence is 17 residues long. CDR3 protein: CASSQDLTSGRGSTAFF. The CDR3 DNA follows: TGCGCCAGCAGCCAAGATCTAACGTCTGGCAGGGGATCTACTGCTTTCTTT.

Worth noting for this clonotype: An end of the junction differs from the germline gene, which may be a read error. The gene calls are TRBV4-3 and TRBJ2-7; 8 bases align to TRBD1. CDR1 LGHNA and CDR2 YSLEER come from the germline V gene. The CDR3 sequence is 14 residues long. The CDR3 reads CARSRSGQGYEQYF. The DNA for the CDR3 is TGCGCCAGAAGCCGCTCTGGACAGGGCTACGAGCAGTACTTC.

The rearrangement links TRBV6-1 to TRBJ2-2; 10 bases match TRBD2. V lost 10 bases, J lost 2 bases, and 7 bases stayed unmatched. Germline loops: CDR1 MNHNS, CDR2 SASEGT. CDR3 size: 15 residues. The CDR3 DNA reads TGTGCCAACAGACGACTAGCGGGCAACACCGGGGAGCTGTTTTTT. Protein: CANRRLAGNTGELFF.

Comments on this clonotype: Possible read error: a much larger clone is one base away. This chain joins TRBV4-1 and TRBJ2-5; D unclear. The ends were cut back, 2 bases at V and 6 bases at J, with 16 bases in the middle. This CDR3 contains 15 residues. Germline CDR1 reads MGHRA; CDR2 reads YSYEKL. The CDR3 loop reads CASSQPSSHTKTQYF. The CDR3 nucleotides read TGCGCCAGCAGCCAACCCAGCTCACATACCAAGACCCAGTACTTC.

To note about this clonotype: A clone one base away is much larger, so this may be a read error. The CDR3 protein is CASCIAEGSYNEQFF. CDR3 sequence (DNA): TGTGCCAGCTGCATAGCGGAGGGCTCCTACAATGAGCAGTTCTTC. V usage is TRBV6-6 and J usage is TRBJ2-1, with D perhaps matching TRBD2 (6 bases). CDR3 length equals 15 residues. The germline V gene has CDR1 MNHNY and CDR2 SVGAGI (reference sequence). V shed 8 bases and J shed 0 bases, with 14 bases lying between them.